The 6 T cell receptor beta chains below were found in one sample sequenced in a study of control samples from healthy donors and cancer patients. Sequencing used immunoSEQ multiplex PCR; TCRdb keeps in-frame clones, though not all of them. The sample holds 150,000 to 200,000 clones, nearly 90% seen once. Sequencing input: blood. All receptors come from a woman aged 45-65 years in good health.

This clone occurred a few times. This CDR3 is CASSSKNTIYF. In nucleotides, the CDR3 is TGTGCCAGCTCATCGAAGAACACCATATATTTT. J is TRBJ1-3 and V is TRBV18; D uncertain. The CDR3 spans 11 residues. Germline loops: CDR1 KGHSH, CDR2 LQKENI. V dropped 5 bases and J dropped 7 bases, with 6 bases sitting between them.

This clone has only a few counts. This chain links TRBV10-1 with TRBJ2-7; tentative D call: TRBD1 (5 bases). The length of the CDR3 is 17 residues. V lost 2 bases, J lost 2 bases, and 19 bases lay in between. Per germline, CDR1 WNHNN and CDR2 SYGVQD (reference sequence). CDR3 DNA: TGCGCCAGCAGTGAGCCCTATACAGGCGCCGCTGCCTACGAGCAGTACTTC. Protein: CASSEPYTGAAAYEQYF.

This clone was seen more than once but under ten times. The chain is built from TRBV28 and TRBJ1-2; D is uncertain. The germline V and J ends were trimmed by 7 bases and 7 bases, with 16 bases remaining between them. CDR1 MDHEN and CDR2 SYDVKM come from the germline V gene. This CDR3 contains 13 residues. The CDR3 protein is CASTLRPVTGYTF. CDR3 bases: TGTGCCAGCACCTTAAGGCCTGTGACTGGCTACACCTTC.

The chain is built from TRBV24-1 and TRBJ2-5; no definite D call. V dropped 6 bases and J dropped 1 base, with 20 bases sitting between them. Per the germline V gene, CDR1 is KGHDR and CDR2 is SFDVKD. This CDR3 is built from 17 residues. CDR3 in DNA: TGTGCCACCAGTAATCCATTTCGTCCGGAGCTCCAAGAGACCCAGTACTTC. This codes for CATSNPFRPELQETQYF.

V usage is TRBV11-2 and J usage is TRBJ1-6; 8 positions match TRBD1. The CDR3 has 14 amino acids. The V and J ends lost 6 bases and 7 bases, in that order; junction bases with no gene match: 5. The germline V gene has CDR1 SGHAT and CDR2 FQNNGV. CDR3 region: CASSQTGANSPLHF. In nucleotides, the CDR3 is TGTGCCAGCAGTCAGACAGGGGCCAATTCACCCCTCCACTTT. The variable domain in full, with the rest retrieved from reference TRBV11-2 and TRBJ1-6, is EAGVAQSPRYKIIEKRQSVAFWCNPISGHATLYWYQQILGQGPKLLIQFQNNGVVDDSQLPKDRFSAERLKGVDSTLKIQPAKLEDSAVYLCASSQTGANSPLHFGNGTRLTVT.

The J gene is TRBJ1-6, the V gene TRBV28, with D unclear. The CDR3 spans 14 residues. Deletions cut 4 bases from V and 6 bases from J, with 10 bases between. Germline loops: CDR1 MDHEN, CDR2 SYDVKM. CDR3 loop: CASSSTAFNSPLHF. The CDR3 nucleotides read TGTGCCAGCAGTTCGACGGCGTTTAATTCACCCCTCCACTTT. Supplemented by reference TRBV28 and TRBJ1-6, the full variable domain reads DVKVTQSSRYLVKRTGEKVFLECVQDMDHENMFWYRQDPGLGLRLIYFSYDVKMKEKGDIPEGYSVSREKKERFSLILESASTNQTSMYLCASSSTAFNSPLHFGNGTRLTVT.